This record looks at one T cell receptor (beta chain) sequence and its context. Antigen: not known. Primers included in the PCR were 60 Vbeta and 13 Jbeta primers. Sequencing was performed with immunoSEQ multiplex PCR; in TCRdb, only in-frame clones are kept and a portion is missing. The sample lists 190,000 or so clones, about four fifths occurring once. The data stem from a study of cytomegalovirus exposure and HLA in healthy donors. General observations from the study: Listed as cytomegalovirus-associated were 150 or so TCR beta chains. Researchers reported in a later analysis that common viral pathogens appeared linked to several top clusters.

The germline V and J ends were trimmed by 5 bases and 5 bases, with 15 bases remaining between them. CDR1 SGHTA and CDR2 FQGNSA come from the germline V gene. The CDR3 has 14 amino acids. The V and J genes are TRBV7-2 and TRBJ1-2; TRBD1 might be the D (5 bases). Sample: PBMCs. This TCR was recovered from a middle-aged man in good health and CMV-seronegative. The CDR3 bases are TGTGCCAGCAGCCTAGAGACAGTAGGGTATGGCTACACCTTC. It specifies CASSLETVGYGYTF.